A single T cell receptor (beta chain) is shown here with its context. Its antigen is undetermined. The source of the sample is a study of identical twins. V dropped 2 bases and J dropped 0 bases, with 12 bases sitting between them. The CDR3 is made up of 16 amino acids. Germline CDR1 and CDR2: SGHRS and YFSETQ. Regarding the study as a whole: Models predicted less out-of-frame TCR alpha sharing in monozygotic twins than was found.

All of the donors were Caucasians in good health. TCRdb redid the calling of the 5' RACE reads with MiXCR, one entry per CDR3 protein. Of 450,000 or so distinct CDR3 sequences listed, more than 20% are singletons. This sample was also put to use in a study of T cells expressing NK-cell markers. That study reports: In several experiments, an anti-gamma-delta TCR antibody restricted sorting to alpha-beta TCR T cells.

The sequenced sample was CD4+ T cells sorted from blood. The chain has TRBV5-1 and TRBJ2-1; a possible D gene is TRBD1 (6 bases). This receptor was taken from a woman under 30 in good health. CDR3 protein: CASSFSGASSYNEQFF. CDR3 nucleotide sequence: TGCGCCAGCAGCTTTTCAGGGGCGAGCTCCTACAATGAGCAGTTCTTC.